This T cell receptor beta chain was recovered during a study of T-cell reconstitution after alpha-beta-depleted transplantation in children. This CDR3 has 15 amino acids. V gave up 2 bases and J gave up 5 bases, with 15 bases separating them. The V gene's germline CDR1 is SGHRS and CDR2 YFSETQ. For TCRbeta, the library was prepared with unique molecular identifiers. TCRdb recomputed calls from the PCR reads with MiXCR, one row per CDR3 protein. The sample includes about 400,000 distinct CDR3 sequences, roughly 22% of them seen just once. V usage is TRBV5-1 and J usage is TRBJ2-3, with a weak D call TRBD2 (6 bases). The sequence was obtained from a human donor who donated a stem cell graft to a child with acute myeloid leukemia. The material sequenced was PBMCs from the stem cell graft donor, taken from the stem cell graft. CDR3: CASSFSGARRDTQYF. CDR3 sequence (DNA): TGCGCCAGCAGCTTTTCGGGAGCCCGGAGAGATACGCAGTATTTT.